The next 5 T cell receptor beta chains were all read from a single sample in a study of cytomegalovirus exposure and HLA in healthy donors. Researchers ran the PCR with 60 Vbeta and 13 Jbeta primers. Only in-frame clones appear in the TCRdb table, and some are missing; sequencing was by immunoSEQ multiplex PCR. The sample lists roughly 150,000 clones; around 75% were seen once. The sample was PBMCs. Source of these receptors: a male donor in good health and CMV-seronegative.

This clone was recorded a few times. The J gene is TRBJ1-1, the V gene TRBV6-5; D unclear. This CDR3 has 13 amino acids. Germline values: CDR1 MNHEY, CDR2 SVGAGI. Trimming pared 6 bases from V and 0 bases from J, leaving 8 bases between. CDR3 region: CASRQHLNTEAFF. The CDR3 DNA reads as TGTGCCAGCAGACAGCACTTGAACACTGAAGCTTTCTTT.

This clone was observed a handful of times. The genes are TRBV11-1 and TRBJ2-3; the match to TRBD2 covers 13 bases. This CDR3 comprises 16 residues. The ends lost 3 bases at V and 8 bases at J; junction bases unmatched: 8. CDR1 SGHAT and CDR2 FQDESV come from the germline V gene (reference sequence). The CDR3 region has the DNA TGTGCCAGCAGCTTCACTAGCGGGGGGGGACTCGGTACGCAGTATTTT. Its protein product is CASSFTSGGGLGTQYF.

Remarks on this clone: Its ends do not fully match the called genes, so a read error is possible. This sequence joins TRBV7-9 and TRBJ1-2; a possible D gene is TRBD1 (5 bases). Germline CDR1 reads SEHNR; CDR2 reads FQNEAQ (reference sequence). The CDR3 sequence is 12 residues long. This CDR3 reads CSSSRQSYGYTF. CDR3 DNA: TGTTCCAGCAGTCGACAGAGCTATGGCTACACCTTC.

The V and J genes are TRBV4-2 and TRBJ1-5, with a possible D match to TRBD1 (5 bases). The CDR3 length is 17 residues. V dropped 4 bases and J dropped 4 bases, with 20 bases sitting between them. Looked up from germline, CDR1 is LGHNA and CDR2 is YNFKEQ. The CDR3 reads CASSPSTGGSTNQPQHF. The CDR3 DNA reads TGTGCCAGCAGCCCAAGTACGGGGGGGTCGACTAATCAGCCCCAGCATTTT.

This clone was detected only once. The chain combines TRBV29-1 with TRBJ1-4; 9 nucleotides agree with TRBD1. J was trimmed by 8 bases and V by 7 bases; bases with no gene match: 8. Germline V gives CDR1 SQVTM, CDR2 ANQGSEA. CDR3 length: 13 amino acids. The DNA for the CDR3 is TGCAGCGGGAAACAGGGGGCAAAAGAAAAACTGTTTTTT. Residues: CSGKQGAKEKLFF.